This is a list of T cell receptor beta chains from one sample in a study of shared T cell receptors in the human thymus. Assay used: immunoSEQ multiplex PCR; TCRdb lists only in-frame clones, some missing. The data contain around 340,000 clones, 95% of them singletons. The sequenced material came from thymocytes. These receptors were obtained from a human donor. Both conserved end residues are part of each CDR3. A D gene is named only where the DNA matches it firmly. Size is stated for part of the rows, as once, few or many counts, or as a class when the clone is expanded.

D,J,V,size,DNA,CDR3
TRBD2,TRBJ2-1,TRBV7-3,.,TGTGCCAGCAGCGAACCGGGACAGGGACTAGCGGGCACCTCCTACAATGAGCAGTTCTTC,CASSEPGQGLAGTSYNEQFF
.,TRBJ1-5,TRBV27,.,TGTGCCAGCAGTCCCCGGGGGAGCAATCAGCCCCAGCATTTT,CASSPRGSNQPQHF
.,TRBJ2-3,TRBV4-1,.,TGCGCCAGCAGCCAAGACCTAGCGACTAGCACAGATACGCAGTATTTT,CASSQDLATSTDTQYF
.,TRBJ2-2,TRBV27,.,TGTGCCAGCAGTTTCAGACAGGCGCCCGGGGAGCTGTTTTTT,CASSFRQAPGELFF
.,TRBJ1-1,TRBV15,.,TGTGCCACCAGAAACAAGGGGGACACGAGGAACACTGAAGCTTTCTTT,CATRNKGDTRNTEAFF
.,TRBJ2-7,TRBV7-9,few,TGTGCCAGCAGCTCCCTCTGGGGGAGGGACACCTCCTACGAGCAGTACTTC,CASSSLWGRDTSYEQYF
.,TRBJ1-2,TRBV5-6,.,TGTGCCAGCAGCCCGCCGGGTGGGGTCTATGGCTACACCTTC,CASSPPGGVYGYTF
TRBD1,TRBJ1-3,TRBV19,once,TGTGCCAGTATGGGACAGGGGAAAAGATCTGGAAACACCATATATTTT,CASMGQGKRSGNTIYF
.,TRBJ2-7,TRBV11-2,few,TGTGCCAGCAGCCCTAGCAGGCGGGGCGGGGTACACGAGCAGTACTTC,CASSPSRRGGVHEQYF
.,TRBJ2-1,TRBV19,.,TGTGCCAGTATGGGCAGGGTACGCTCCTACAATGAGCAGTTCTTC,CASMGRVRSYNEQFF
.,TRBJ1-2,TRBV5-1,.,TGCGCCAGCAGCTCCCCGGCGGACAATCCGAACTATGGCTACACCTTC,CASSSPADNPNYGYTF
.,TRBJ1-2,TRBV6-1,.,TGTGCCAGCAGTGAAGTAGGACAGTTCTATGGCTACACCTTC,CASSEVGQFYGYTF
.,TRBJ2-3,TRBV5-1,once,TGCGCCAGCAGCTTGGCCGGGGAATCAGATACGCAGTATTTT,CASSLAGESDTQYF
TRBD1,TRBJ1-5,TRBV27,.,TGTGCCAGCAGTTTAAACAGGGGAGGCCAGCCCCAGCATTTT,CASSLNRGGQPQHF
TRBD2,TRBJ2-2,TRBV27,.,TGTGCCAGCCGGCCCGAGACTAGCGGGAGAGCTAACACCGGGGAGCTGTTTTTT,CASRPETSGRANTGELFF
.,TRBJ2-1,TRBV25-1,.,TGTGCCAGCAGTGAATGGGGAAATGAGCAGTTCTTC,CASSEWGNEQFF
TRBD2,TRBJ2-7,TRBV12-5,once,TGTGCTAGTGGTCTCAAGCCGACTAGCGCCTACGAGCAGTACTTC,CASGLKPTSAYEQYF
.,TRBJ2-6,TRBV7-3,once,TGTGCCAGCAGGGAGGCTTACTCTGGGGCCAACGTCCTGACTTTC,CASREAYSGANVLTF
TRBD1,TRBJ2-7,TRBV30,.,TGTGCCTGGAGGCCAAGGGGGACAGGGATCTACGAGCAGTACTTC,CAWRPRGTGIYEQYF
.,TRBJ2-1,TRBV7-6,.,TGTGCCAGCAGCCTCCGGCGAGACGGCTTCGGTGAGCAGTTCTTC,CASSLRRDGFGEQFF
TRBD1,TRBJ2-5,TRBV30,.,TGTGCCTGGAGCGGGACAGCTAAAGAGACCCAGTACTTC,CAWSGTAKETQYF
TRBD2,TRBJ2-1,TRBV2,.,TGTGCCAGCAGTGCCCCCGGGACTAGCGGTTCCTACAATGAGCAGTTCTTC,CASSAPGTSGSYNEQFF
TRBD1,TRBJ2-7,TRBV27,.,TGTGCCAGCAGTTTAAGGACAGGGACGCGACACGAGCAGTACTTC,CASSLRTGTRHEQYF